This T cell receptor beta chain was recorded in a study of blood T cell repertoires in COVID-19. TCRdb keeps only in-frame clones here, not all; method: immunoSEQ multiplex PCR. This sample has about 350,000 clones, with around nine tenths found just once. Donors were grouped by their self-reported clinical history. This TCR derives from a woman aged 30 to 39 who had been exposed to COVID-19. The source material was PBMCs or T cells enriched from blood (not recorded which).

As DNA, the CDR3 is TGTGCCAGCAGTTTACGAGGGGAGCAGTACTTC. Translated: CASSLRGEQYF. J is TRBJ2-7 and V is TRBV12-3 or TRBV12-4; D possibly corresponds to TRBD2 (5 bases). CDR3 length equals 11 residues. V was shortened by 2 bases and J by 7 bases, with 6 bases between the two germline ends.